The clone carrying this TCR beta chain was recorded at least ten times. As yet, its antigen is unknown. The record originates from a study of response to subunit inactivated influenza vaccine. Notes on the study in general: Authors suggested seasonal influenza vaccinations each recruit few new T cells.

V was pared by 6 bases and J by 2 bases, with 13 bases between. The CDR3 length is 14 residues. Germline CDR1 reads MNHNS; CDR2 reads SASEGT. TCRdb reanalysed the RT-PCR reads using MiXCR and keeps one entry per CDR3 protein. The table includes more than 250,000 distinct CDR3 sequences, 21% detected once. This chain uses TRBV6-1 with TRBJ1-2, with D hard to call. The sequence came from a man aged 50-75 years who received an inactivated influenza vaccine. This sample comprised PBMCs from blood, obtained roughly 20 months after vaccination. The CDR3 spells CASSPLDGNYGYTF. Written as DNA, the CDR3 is TGTGCCAGCAGCCCTTTGGACGGAAACTATGGCTACACCTTC.